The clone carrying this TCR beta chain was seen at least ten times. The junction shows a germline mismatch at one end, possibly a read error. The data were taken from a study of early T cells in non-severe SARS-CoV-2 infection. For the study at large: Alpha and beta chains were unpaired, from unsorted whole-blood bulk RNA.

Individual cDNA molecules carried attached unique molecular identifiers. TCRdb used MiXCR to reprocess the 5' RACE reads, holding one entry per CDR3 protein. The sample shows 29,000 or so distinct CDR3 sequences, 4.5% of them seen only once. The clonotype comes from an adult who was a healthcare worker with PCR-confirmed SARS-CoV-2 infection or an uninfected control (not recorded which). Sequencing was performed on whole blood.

CDR3 protein: CASSLDPRGTYSGANVLTF. CDR3 DNA: TGTGCCAGCAGCCTAGACCCCAGGGGAACCTACTCTGGGGCCAACGTCCTGACTTTC. The chain uses TRBV11-2 and TRBJ2-6; possibly TRBD1 for D (6 bases). This CDR3 has 19 amino acids. CDR1 SGHAT and CDR2 FQNNGV come from the germline V gene.